The 18 T cell receptor beta chains given below trace back to one sample, sequenced in a study of cytomegalovirus exposure and HLA in healthy donors. Sequenced by immunoSEQ multiplex PCR; TCRdb stores in-frame clones only, minus some. The sample consists of 100,000 to 150,000 clones, 89% of them appearing once. The sequencing input was PBMCs. Receptors originate from a woman between 18 and 30 years old in good health and CMV-seronegative.

This clone was observed a handful of times. V gene TRBV4-2 combines with J gene TRBJ1-6; 8 positions match TRBD1. Germline V lookup: CDR1 LGHNA, CDR2 YNFKEQ. This CDR3 is 16 amino acids long. With 3 bases clipped from V and 5 bases from J, the junction kept 6 bases outside the gene matches. DNA of the CDR3: TGTGCCAGCAGCCACAAGCCGACAGGGGATAATTCACCCCTCCACTTT. Its protein is CASSHKPTGDNSPLHF.

The J gene is TRBJ2-3, the V gene TRBV29-1; D is undetermined. The CDR3 has 10 amino acids. Trimming left V 8 bases short and J 4 bases short, with 7 bases between. Per germline, CDR1 SQVTM and CDR2 ANQGSEA. CDR3 nucleotide sequence: TGCAGCAGTCGCGCAGATACGCAGTATTTT. This gives the protein CSSRADTQYF.

The J gene is TRBJ2-5, the V gene TRBV7-6; tentatively, D is TRBD2 (5 bases). The germline CDR1 and CDR2 sequences are SGHVS and FNYEAQ. V was trimmed by 5 bases and J by 4 bases, leaving 17 bases between them. The CDR3 has 15 residues. CDR3 protein: CASSRTRAERETQYF. In DNA form, the CDR3 reads TGTGCCAGCAGCCGCACGCGGGCGGAGAGAGAGACCCAGTACTTC.

The V gene is TRBV28, the J gene TRBJ1-1, with a possible D match to TRBD1 (6 bases). The germline CDR1 and CDR2 sequences are MDHEN and SYDVKM. CDR3 length equals 15 residues. The germline V and J ends were trimmed by 6 bases and 3 bases, with 17 bases remaining between them. The CDR3: CASRQGGGQHTEAFF. CDR3 nucleotides: TGTGCCAGCAGGCAAGGCGGAGGACAGCACACTGAAGCTTTCTTT.

The rearrangement joins TRBV5-1 to TRBJ2-5, with 16 bases lining up with TRBD2. The ends lost 4 bases at V and 4 bases at J; junction bases unmatched: 7. CDR3 size: 17 residues. CDR1 and CDR2 from the germline V gene are SGHRS and YFSETQ. In DNA form, the CDR3 reads TGCGCCAGCAGCCCTACGGGACTAGCGGGGGGGACAGAGACCCAGTACTTC. It is translated as CASSPTGLAGGTETQYF. The full variable domain, its missing parts supplied by reference TRBV5-1 and TRBJ2-5, is KAGVTQTPRYLIKTRGQQVTLSCSPISGHRSVSWYQQTPGQGLQFLFEYFSETQRNKGNFPGRFSGRQFSNSRSEMNVSTLELGDSALYLCASSPTGLAGGTETQYFGPGTRLLVL.

This chain links TRBV6-5 with TRBJ1-2, with 7 bases lining up with TRBD1. After removal of 6 bases from V and 4 bases from J, the junction contained 8 bases not matched to a gene. CDR3 length: 14 amino acids. CDR1 MNHEY and CDR2 SVGAGI come from the germline V gene. The CDR3 nucleotides read TGTGCCAGCAGGGAAAGGGGACAGATCTATGGCTACACCTTC. Its translation is CASRERGQIYGYTF.

DNA for the CDR3: TGTGCCAGCAGCCCACACCGGGACAGGGCTCAGCCCCAGCATTTT. Its protein is CASSPHRDRAQPQHF. The V gene is TRBV7-8, the J gene TRBJ1-5, with 9 bases matching TRBD1. The CDR3 has 15 residues. The V segment lost 5 bases and the J segment 6 bases; nucleotides outside the gene matches: 8. CDR1 is SGHVS and CDR2 is FQNEAQ in the germline V gene.

The genes are TRBV30 and TRBJ1-6, with TRBD1 identical over 9 bases. CDR1 is GTSNPN and CDR2 is SVGIG in the germline V gene (reference sequence). The CDR3 length is 13 residues. V lost 4 bases, J lost 8 bases, and 3 bases stayed unmatched. The chain's CDR3 is CAWKGQGDSPLHF. CDR3 coding DNA: TGTGCCTGGAAGGGACAGGGTGATTCACCCCTCCACTTT.

The chain joins TRBV18 to TRBJ2-7; D not certain. Trimming pared 5 bases from V and 6 bases from J, leaving 11 bases between. The germline gives CDR1 KGHSH, CDR2 LQKENI. The CDR3 has 12 amino acids. The CDR3 loop is CASSILSTEQYF. The CDR3 DNA reads as TGTGCCAGCTCAATCCTATCAACCGAGCAGTACTTC.

The rearrangement joins TRBV30 to TRBJ2-3; no clear D gene. This CDR3 is built from 11 residues. CDR1 and CDR2 (germline): GTSNPN, SVGIG (reference sequence). Trimming stripped 2 bases from V and 5 bases from J, with 5 bases between. Here the CDR3 DNA reads TGTGCCTGGAGTATTAGAGATACGCAGTATTTT. Residues: CAWSIRDTQYF.

This clone was counted a few times. This chain joins TRBV7-6 and TRBJ1-2, with TRBD1 identical over 9 bases. This CDR3 contains 13 residues. The junction had 4 bases not matched to a gene; V was cut back by 3 bases and J by 8 bases. Germline CDR1 SGHVS, CDR2 FNYEAQ. In nucleotides, the CDR3 is TGTGCCAGCAGCTTCCGGACAGGGGAAGGCTACACCTTC. Its translation: CASSFRTGEGYTF.

This chain connects TRBV29-1 to TRBJ2-4; 9 nucleotides line up with TRBD1. V shed 3 bases and J 1 base; nucleotides not matched to a gene: 16. The CDR3 sequence is 19 residues long. The germline gives CDR1 SQVTM, CDR2 ANQGSEA. The chain's CDR3 is CSVEFIGTGTKNAKNIQYF. DNA for the CDR3: TGCAGCGTTGAGTTTATCGGGACAGGGACCAAAAACGCCAAAAACATTCAGTACTTC.

V usage is TRBV18 and J usage is TRBJ2-1; a possible D gene is TRBD2 (5 bases). The CDR3 contains 13 residues. The V end lost 3 bases, the J end lost 12 bases, and 15 bases lay between the germline ends. CDR1 and CDR2 (germline): KGHSH, LQKENI. Here the CDR3 DNA reads TGTGCCAGCTCACCGACCGCCAGCGGTAGGCAGTTCTTC. Translated: CASSPTASGRQFF. The variable domain in full, completed from reference TRBV18 and TRBJ2-1, reads NAGVMQNPRHLVRRRGQEARLRCSPMKGHSHVYWYRQLPEEGLKFMVYLQKENIIDESGMPKERFSAEFPKEGPSILRIQQVVRGDSAAYFCASSPTASGRQFFGPGTRLTVL.

This chain connects TRBV19 to TRBJ2-1, with D possibly being TRBD1 (6 bases). The CDR3 is 12 amino acids. V was pared by 10 bases and J by 4 bases, with 11 bases between. Germline V gene data show CDR1 as LNHDA and CDR2 as SQIVND (reference sequence). CDR3 DNA sequence: TGTGCCACCTCAACAGGGTACAATGAGCAGTTCTTC. This sequence encodes CATSTGYNEQFF.

The rearrangement links TRBV4-3 to TRBJ2-2, with 7 bases identical to TRBD2. V gave up 0 bases and J gave up 0 bases; unmatched junction bases: 19. The CDR3 spans 22 residues. Germline V gene lookup returns CDR1 LGHNA and CDR2 YSLEER. Here the CDR3 DNA reads TGCGCCAGCAGCCAAGAATCCAGACTAGCTGGGGGAATTAATTCGAACACCGGGGAGCTGTTTTTT. It codes for CASSQESRLAGGINSNTGELFF.

CDR3 in amino acids: CASTPASPGTSFANEQFF. The CDR3 region has the DNA TGTGCCAGCACCCCAGCGTCCCCCGGGACTAGTTTTGCCAATGAGCAGTTCTTC. The chain uses TRBV7-2 and TRBJ2-1, with 8 bases matching TRBD2. This CDR3 has 18 residues. With V trimmed by 7 bases and J by 6 bases, 20 bases remained unmatched. In germline, CDR1 is SGHTA, CDR2 FQGNSA.

As for this clone: The sample contains more than one DNA sequence encoding this CDR3. The chain employs TRBV18 and TRBJ1-2; tentative D call: TRBD1 (6 bases). V was cut by 2 bases and J by 2 bases, with 6 bases left in between. The CDR3 has 13 amino acids. Germline CDR1 and CDR2: KGHSH and LQKENI. The CDR3 region has the DNA TGTGCCAGCTCACCAGACAGGAACTATGGCTACACCTTC. Protein product: CASSPDRNYGYTF.

This chain joins TRBV7-9 and TRBJ1-1; no clear D gene. This CDR3 is built from 12 residues. Germline V gene sequence: CDR1 SEHNR, CDR2 FQNEAQ (reference sequence). With 5 bases removed from V and 7 bases from J, the gap between germline ends came to 11 bases. Here the CDR3 reads CASSRTDFEAFF. The CDR3 DNA follows: TGTGCCAGCAGCAGGACGGACTTTGAAGCTTTCTTT.